What follows are 8 T cell receptor beta chains derived from one specimen sequenced in a study of T cells in Graves' hyperthyroidism and ophthalmopathy. From RNA transcripts, TCR beta CDR3 regions were amplified. HTBI primers were employed in a first-round RT-PCR of the TCR CDR3. TCRdb reprocessed the multiplex PCR reads with MiXCR, giving one entry per CDR3 protein. This sample carries more than 300,000 distinct CDR3 sequences, about a sixth of them seen once, and the ten largest clones take more than 30%. Material: blood. Receptors were obtained from a woman aged 25 to 45 with Graves' hyperthyroidism that later progressed to Graves' ophthalmopathy.

In DNA, the CDR3 is TGTGCCAGCAGTTATCGGGCTTTACAAGAGACCCAGTACTTC. It yields the protein CASSYRALQETQYF. This chain links TRBV6-9 with TRBJ2-5; D ambiguous. CDR3 length: 14 residues. The V gene lost 2 bases and the J gene lost 2 bases, with 9 bases spanning the gap. The V gene's germline CDR1 is MNHGY and CDR2 SVAAGI.

This chain uses TRBV15 with TRBJ2-5; 8 nucleotides line up with TRBD2. V gave up 0 bases and J gave up 5 bases; unmatched junction bases: 8. The germline V gene has CDR1 LNHNV and CDR2 YYDKDF (reference sequence). CDR3 size: 16 residues. CDR3 in DNA: TGTGCCACCAGCAGAGATCCGGGACTAGGGTTTGAGACCCAGTACTTC. Translation: CATSRDPGLGFETQYF.

This clonotype has only a few counts. This chain uses TRBV7-9 with TRBJ2-1; D is unclear. The CDR3 consists of 12 residues. V gave up 5 bases and J gave up 5 bases, with 7 bases separating them. The V gene's germline CDR1 is SEHNR and CDR2 FQNEAQ (reference sequence). CDR3 DNA sequence: TGTGCCAGCAGCACAGAAAACAATGAGCAGTTCTTC. Protein: CASSTENNEQFF. Combining the CDR3 with reference TRBV7-9 and TRBJ2-1 gives the whole variable domain DTGVSQNPRHKITKRGQNVTFRCDPISEHNRLYWYRQTLGQGPEFLTYFQNEAQLEKSRLLSDRFSAERPKGSFSTLEIQRTEQGDSAMYLCASSTENNEQFFGPGTRLTVL.

Worth noting for this clonotype: A read error may account for a junction end that differs from germline. The genes are TRBV28 and TRBJ1-4; maybe TRBD1 (5 bases). This CDR3 comprises 13 residues. CDR1 MDHEN and CDR2 SYDVKM come from the germline V gene. The CDR3 region is CATFGQWDEKLFF. CDR3 nucleotide sequence: TGTGCCACCTTCGGACAATGGGATGAGAAACTGTTTTTT.

This clonotype was seen only once. This rearrangement joins TRBV11-3 to TRBJ2-1; D gene ambiguous. The CDR3 has 13 amino acids. V shed 5 bases and J shed 7 bases, with 12 bases lying between them. Germline V gene lookup returns CDR1 SGHNT and CDR2 YENEEA. The CDR3 loop reads CASSISTVNEQFF. The CDR3 DNA is TGTGCCAGCAGCATTTCGACGGTGAATGAGCAGTTCTTC.

At least ten counts were recorded for this clonotype. This chain connects TRBV20-1 to TRBJ2-7; 11 bases are shared with TRBD2. CDR1 and CDR2 from the germline V gene are DFQATT and SNEGSKA (reference sequence). This CDR3 contains 15 residues. V shed 4 bases, J shed 2 bases, and the junction held 7 bases outside the gene matches. The CDR3 DNA reads TGCAGTGCTATTTATAATAGCGGGAGGGCCTACGAGCAGTACTTC. It specifies CSAIYNSGRAYEQYF.

This clonotype was seen many times. V is TRBV28 and J is TRBJ2-7; D not certain. Germline CDR1 MDHEN, CDR2 SYDVKM. Trimming took off 5 bases at V and 2 bases at J, with 13 bases between the two ends. The CDR3 length is 14 residues. CDR3 amino acids: CASSRAHITYEQYF. For the CDR3, the DNA is TGTGCCAGCAGTCGGGCCCATATTACCTACGAGCAGTACTTC.

This clonotype was counted at least ten times. This sequence joins TRBV27 and TRBJ1-5; D not certain. The CDR3 spans 13 residues. Deletions cut 9 bases from V and 7 bases from J, with 16 bases between. Germline V CDR1 and CDR2: MNHEY, SMNVEV (reference sequence). The CDR3 sequence is CASTRELGQPQHF. CDR3 DNA: TGTGCCAGTACCCGAGAACTGGGGCAGCCCCAGCATTTT.